These 3 T cell receptor beta chains share one sample of origin, sequenced in a study of response to subunit inactivated influenza vaccine. TCRdb reanalysed the RT-PCR reads using MiXCR and keeps one entry per CDR3 protein. The data contain fewer than 700,000 distinct CDR3 sequences, roughly 13% of them singletons. The material was PBMCs from blood, obtained more than 35 days after vaccination. The receptor source for this set is a middle-aged man who received an inactivated influenza vaccine.

This clonotype was detected a few times. This chain links TRBV20-1 with TRBJ2-3; 14 bases align to TRBD2. V was clipped by 3 bases and J by 4 bases; unmatched bases: 3. CDR3 length: 15 residues. Germline values: CDR1 DFQATT, CDR2 SNEGSKA (reference sequence). The CDR3 nucleotides are TGCAGTGCTAGTAAGACTAGCGGGAGGGCAGATACGCAGTATTTT. Its translation: CSASKTSGRADTQYF.

In its sample, this clonotype was seen a few times. This chain joins TRBV12-3 or TRBV12-4 and TRBJ2-1; D unclear. V was cut by 6 bases and J by 0 bases, with 9 bases left in between. The CDR3 has 14 residues. CDR3: CASSRKNSYNEQFF. In DNA form, the CDR3 reads TGTGCCAGCAGCCGTAAAAACTCCTACAATGAGCAGTTCTTC.

The V gene is TRBV2, the J gene TRBJ1-2; perhaps TRBD1 as D (5 bases). CDR1 is SNHLY and CDR2 is FYNNEI in the germline V gene. The CDR3 is 11 residues long. V was clipped by 5 bases and J by 8 bases, with 9 bases between them. CDR3 sequence reads: CASSRGVGYTF. In DNA form, the CDR3 reads TGTGCCAGCAGTAGAGGGGTCGGCTACACCTTC.